This TCR beta chain was sequenced for a study of blood T cell repertoires in COVID-19. Germline CDR1 reads GTSNPN; CDR2 reads SVGIG (reference sequence). Germline trimming cut 3 bases from V and 6 bases from J; bases unmatched to any gene: 11. The CDR3 has 14 residues. Per the study methods: Researchers report that nucleated cell counts were estimated from reference gene primer amplification. TCRdb's table, derived via immunoSEQ multiplex PCR, lists solely in-frame clones and lacks some. That table supplies the V and J calls and clone size; D and trimming were determined from the DNA. The sample has a few hundred thousand clones, roughly 87% seen once. In assigning cohorts, the study relied on participant-reported clinical history.

The chain employs TRBV30 and TRBJ2-7, with 7 bases lining up with TRBD2. This sequence was found in a young man who had recovered from COVID-19. Material: PBMCs or T cells enriched from blood (not recorded which). CDR3 coding DNA: TGTGCCTGGAGGATGTGGGAGGGAGGTTTCGAGCAGTACTTC. Protein sequence: CAWRMWEGGFEQYF.